This T cell receptor beta chain was documented in a study of cytomegalovirus exposure and HLA in healthy donors. Study-level findings and limits: Later examination showed HLA-associated TCR beta chains had greater clonal expansion than equally common others. Cytomegalovirus status was reportedly diagnosed by the classifier with high specificity and sensitivity. Listed as cytomegalovirus-associated were 170 or so TCR beta chains.

This clone was picked up a small number of times. Its specificity is not known. Use of 60 Vbeta and 13 Jbeta primers characterized the PCR. Method: immunoSEQ multiplex PCR; TCRdb's copy keeps in-frame clones and lacks some. The sample records hundreds of thousands of clones, about 79% being singletons. Though probably carrying unrecorded immune exposures, donors were nominally healthy at sampling. V dropped 3 bases and J dropped 4; count of bases not matched to a gene: 7. CDR1 SGDLS and CDR2 YYNGEE come from the germline V gene. The CDR3 spans 16 residues. The sequenced sample consisted of PBMCs. The rearrangement uses TRBV9 and TRBJ2-1; 10 nucleotides agree with TRBD2. The receptor was isolated from a male donor in good health and CMV-seronegative. The CDR3 DNA reads as TGTGCCAGCAGCGGAACTAGCGGGACCGATTACAATGAGCAGTTCTTC. Residues: CASSGTSGTDYNEQFF.